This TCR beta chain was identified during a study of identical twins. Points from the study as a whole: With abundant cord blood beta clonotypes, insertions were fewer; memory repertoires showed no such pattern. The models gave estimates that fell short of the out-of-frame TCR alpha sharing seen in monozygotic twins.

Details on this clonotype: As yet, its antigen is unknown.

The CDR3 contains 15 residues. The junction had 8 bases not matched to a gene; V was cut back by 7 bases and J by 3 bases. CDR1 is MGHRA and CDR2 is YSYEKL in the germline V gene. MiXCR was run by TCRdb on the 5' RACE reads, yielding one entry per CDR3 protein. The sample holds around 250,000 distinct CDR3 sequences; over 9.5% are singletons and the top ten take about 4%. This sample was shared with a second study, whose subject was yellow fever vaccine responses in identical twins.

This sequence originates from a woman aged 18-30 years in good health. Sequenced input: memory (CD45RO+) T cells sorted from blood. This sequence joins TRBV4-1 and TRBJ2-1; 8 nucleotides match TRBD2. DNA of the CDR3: TGCGCCAGCAACTTCGCGGGACTAGACTACAATGAGCAGTTCTTC. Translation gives CASNFAGLDYNEQFF.